Below are 5 T cell receptor beta chains sequenced from a single sample in a study of CD8+ T cells in alopecia areata. Treatment described: oral pan-JAK inhibitor, 5-10 mg twice daily. Investigators isolated RNA and reverse transcribed it into cDNA to act as the sequencing template. Libraries were prepared by immunoSEQ multiplex PCR; TCRdb keeps only in-frame clonotypes and omits some of them. The table includes 150,000 to 200,000 clones, roughly 70% detected once. The sample here was CD4+ T cells sorted from blood, taken at roughly week 49, from a patient treated with tofacitinib. The receptors were sampled from a human donor with alopecia areata.

The chain recombines TRBV6-5 with TRBJ1-5, with D unclear. The CDR3 is 14 amino acids. Trimming took off 4 bases at V and 2 bases at J, with 9 bases between the two ends. The germline V gene encodes CDR1 MNHEY and CDR2 SVGAGI. CDR3 amino acids: CASSSGRGNQPQHF. The CDR3 DNA is TGTGCCAGCAGTTCCGGACGAGGCAATCAGCCCCAGCATTTT.

This chain connects TRBV15 to TRBJ2-7; possible D gene TRBD2, 6 bases. Looked up from germline, CDR1 is LNHNV and CDR2 is YYDKDF (reference sequence). The CDR3 loop spans 15 amino acids. V was clipped by 6 bases and J by 0 bases, with 15 bases between them. CDR3 sequence reads: CATSGGTPRSYEQYF. The CDR3 coding sequence is TGTGCCACCAGTGGAGGGACTCCTCGCTCCTACGAGCAGTACTTC.

This clone was observed a handful of times. The rearrangement uses TRBV9 and TRBJ1-6, with a weak D call TRBD1 (6 bases). Germline CDR1 reads SGDLS; CDR2 reads YYNGEE. The length of the CDR3 is 14 residues. V was shortened by 5 bases and J by 10 bases, with 16 bases between the two germline ends. The CDR3 DNA follows: TGTGCCAGCAGTGGCGGGACAAGAGGGTCACCCCTCCACTTT. Protein product: CASSGGTRGSPLHF.

The J gene is TRBJ1-2, the V gene TRBV2; D call uncertain. The germline CDR1 and CDR2 sequences are SNHLY and FYNNEI. V gave up 6 bases and J gave up 7 bases, with 15 bases separating them. The CDR3 runs to 13 residues. CDR3 nucleotide sequence: TGTGCCAGCAGCGATGGGGAGCGTGTTGGCTACACCTTC. Translated, it gives CASSDGERVGYTF.

V gene TRBV7-3 combines with J gene TRBJ2-3; 8 nucleotides line up with TRBD2. The V segment lost 2 bases and the J segment 4 bases; nucleotides outside the gene matches: 2. Germline V gives CDR1 SGHTA, CDR2 FQGTGA. CDR3 length equals 14 residues. The CDR3 DNA reads as TGTGCCAGCAGCTTAGGACTAGCCCCAGATACGCAGTATTTT. Protein product: CASSLGLAPDTQYF. Based on the CDR3 plus reference TRBV7-3 and TRBJ2-3, the full variable domain is GAGVSQTPSNKVTEKGKYVELRCDPISGHTALYWYRQSLGQGPEFLIYFQGTGAADDSGLPNDRFFAVRPEGSVSTLKIQRTERGDSAVYLCASSLGLAPDTQYFGPGTRLTVL.